The T cell receptor (beta chain) under discussion was sequenced for a study of cytomegalovirus exposure and HLA in healthy donors. There are 15 residues in the CDR3. V was clipped by 2 bases and J by 1 base; unmatched bases: 2. Germline V CDR1 and CDR2: SGHTA, FQGNSA. 13 Jbeta primers and 60 Vbeta primers were used for the PCR. TCRdb's table, derived via immunoSEQ multiplex PCR, lists solely in-frame clones and lacks some. The sample records about 160,000 clones, roughly four fifths being singletons. The chain carries TRBV7-2 and TRBJ2-7; 10 bases fit TRBD2. Sequencing was carried out using PBMCs. The source of this sequence is a man between 18 and 29 years old in good health and CMV-seronegative. DNA of the CDR3: TGTGCCAGCAGCTTATGGACTAGCGGTTCCTACGAGCAGTACTTC. Translating gives CASSLWTSGSYEQYF.